The entry below gives a single T cell receptor beta chain sequence along with its context. Primers included in the PCR were 60 Vbeta and 13 Jbeta primers. TCRdb keeps only in-frame clones here, not all; method: immunoSEQ multiplex PCR. The sample lists 250,000 to 350,000 clones, 80% seen once, with approximately 0.3% in the top ten. The ends were cut back, 4 bases at V and 8 bases at J, with 8 bases in the middle. Germline assignment: CDR1 KGHSH and CDR2 LQKENI. This CDR3 region has 11 residues. The data were obtained in a study of cytomegalovirus exposure and HLA in healthy donors. Overall study: Genotyping showed 75% to 90% of hundreds of donors falling in the Caucasian-associated ancestry cluster.

The sequence derives from a girl aged 2 to 10 in good health and CMV-seronegative. Sequenced material: PBMCs. This chain links TRBV18 with TRBJ1-2; D gene ambiguous. CDR3 DNA: TGTGCCAGCTCACTCAGTCAAGGCTACACCTTC. It specifies CASSLSQGYTF.